The sequence of this TCR beta chain was determined in a study of shared clonotypes between healthy human individuals. For the study at large: Used for every donor were three CD4 naive, three CD4 memory, two CD8 naive and one CD8 memory plate.

Assay: immunoSEQ multiplex PCR; the TCRdb copy retains only in-frame clones and omits some. The table records millions of clones, approximately 94% of them present only once. The CDR3 loop spans 15 amino acids. The germline V gene has CDR1 MNHEY and CDR2 SMNVEV (reference sequence). V lost 5 bases and J lost 3; bases outside the gene matches: 8. General study results and limits: Sorted-subset samples were not fully sequenced, rarefaction indicated.

Of note for this clone: What it recognizes is unknown.

Naive CD8 cells comprised CD45RO-negative, CCR7-positively selected cells, excluding terminally differentiated effector memory CD45RA+ cells. The gene calls are TRBV27 and TRBJ2-7; 9 nucleotides align to TRBD2. This TCR was recovered from a man aged 18-30 years in good health. Some clones in this sample may be carry-over from other donors' samples. Sample: naive CD8+ T cells from PBMCs. The CDR3 DNA sequence: TGTGCCAGCAGTATCCTTGGTAGCGGGAGCTACGAGCAGTACTTC. Protein sequence: CASSILGSGSYEQYF.